This record covers a single T cell receptor (beta chain). Antigen: not known. This specimen belongs to a study of T cells in localized non-small cell lung cancer. Study outcomes and limitations: Elevated blood T cell density was associated with longer overall survival.

V shed 9 bases and J 5 bases; nucleotides not matched to a gene: 5. The CDR3 has 13 amino acids. Germline lookup yields CDR1 MNHGY and CDR2 SVAAGI. Assay used: immunoSEQ multiplex PCR; TCRdb lists only in-frame clones, some missing. Of 50,000 to 70,000 clones in the sample, roughly 92% were seen once. This material consisted of peripheral blood, taken before any cancer treatment. The rearrangement uses TRBV6-9 and TRBJ2-3, with TRBD1 matching 10 bases. This receptor was identified in a man aged 40 to 70 with stage I lung adenocarcinoma. The chain's CDR3 is CASRTGGEDTQYF. DNA for the CDR3: TGTGCCAGTAGGACAGGGGGTGAAGATACGCAGTATTTT.